A selection of T cell receptor beta chains follows, all from one sample in a study of blood T cell repertoires in COVID-19. TCRdb's copy holds only in-frame clones and misses some; the assay was immunoSEQ multiplex PCR. This table has under 200,000 clones, roughly 86% appearing once. The sample consisted of peripheral blood. These receptors all stem from a man aged 18 to 30 with acute or convalescent COVID-19. Both conserved end residues are part of each CDR3. A D gene is named only where the DNA matches it firmly. The size of a clone is reported for some rows only, either as once, few or many, or as a class for expanded clones.

TRBV7-3	TRBJ2-3	TRBD2	-	TGTGCCAGCAGCTTAACGTGGCTAGCGGGGGGATTGAATACGCAGTATTTT	CASSLTWLAGGLNTQYF
TRBV29-1	TRBJ1-2	TRBD1	-	TGCAGCCCCCCGACAGGGGGCAAGGACTATGGCTACACCTTC	CSPPTGGKDYGYTF
TRBV12-3/TRBV12-4	TRBJ2-7	-	-	TGTGCCAGCAGTTTAGGCAGGGGATACGAGCAGTACTTC	CASSLGRGYEQYF
TRBV5-1	TRBJ2-4	-	-	TGCGCCAGCAGCCAGGGACATAGAAGCAAAAACATTCAGTACTTC	CASSQGHRSKNIQYF
TRBV11-2	TRBJ2-7	TRBD1	-	TGTGCCAGCAGCTACCGGGACAGGGGAACCTACGAGCAGTACTTC	CASSYRDRGTYEQYF
TRBV2	TRBJ2-5	-	-	TGTGCCAGCGGGGGATCGGGGAGGCAAGAGACCCAGTACTTC	CASGGSGRQETQYF
TRBV6-5	TRBJ2-2	-	-	TGTGCCAGCAGTTACGTGGCAACCGGGGAGCTGTTTTTT	CASSYVATGELFF
TRBV6-6	TRBJ1-4	-	-	TGTGCCAGCATTGAGGGCGGGAATGAAAAACTGTTTTTT	CASIEGGNEKLFF
TRBV7-3	TRBJ2-2	TRBD2	few	TGTGCCAGCAGCGATAGCGGGGGACCCACCGGGGAGCTGTTTTTT	CASSDSGGPTGELFF
TRBV11-2	TRBJ2-1	-	-	TGTGCCAGCAGCTTAGTGTCGCGAAATACCTACAATGAGCAGTTCTTC	CASSLVSRNTYNEQFF
TRBV7-8	TRBJ2-4	-	-	TGTGCCAGCAGCTTAGGGACAATGCTAGCCAAAAACATTCAGTACTTC	CASSLGTMLAKNIQYF
TRBV6-1	TRBJ2-7	TRBD1	-	TGTGCCAGCAGTGAAAGACAGGGGACCTACGAGCAGTACTTC	CASSERQGTYEQYF
TRBV13	TRBJ1-3	TRBD1	-	TGTGCCAGCAGCCGAGGGATTATACAGGGGCCTGGAAACACCATATATTTT	CASSRGIIQGPGNTIYF
TRBV18	TRBJ2-3	TRBD2	-	TGTGCCAGCTCACTACGTGGACTAGCGGGGGGGCAAAACACAGATACGCAGTATTTT	CASSLRGLAGGQNTDTQYF
TRBV6-5	TRBJ1-2	TRBD1	-	TGTGCCAGCAGTCGTCCGGGACAGGGGTTTTATGGCTACACCTTC	CASSRPGQGFYGYTF
TRBV7-9	TRBJ1-1	-	-	TGTGCCAGCAGCGAGAGGTGGAGCACTGAAGCTTTCTTT	CASSERWSTEAFF
TRBV4-1	TRBJ2-3	-	-	TGCGCCAGCAGCCAAGAGGCGCGGCAGTCTGGAGATACGCAGTATTTT	CASSQEARQSGDTQYF
TRBV2	TRBJ2-3	-	few	TGTGCCAGCAGTGAAATCCCTGGGGGACTCGGTACGCAGTATTTT	CASSEIPGGLGTQYF
TRBV5-1	TRBJ2-5	-	-	TGCGCCAGCAGCTTGGATAAGGGACGGGGGTCAGAGACCCAGTACTTC	CASSLDKGRGSETQYF
TRBV11-2	TRBJ2-3	-	-	TGTGCCAGCAGCAGGGGGACAATACTAGACCTGAGCACAGATACGCAGTATTTT	CASSRGTILDLSTDTQYF
TRBV7-8	TRBJ2-1	-	-	TGTGCCAGCAGCCTCCCCGGGTCGGAGCAGTTCTTC	CASSLPGSEQFF
TRBV19	TRBJ2-2	TRBD1	-	TGTGCCAGTAATCAGGGGGCGGACACCGGGGAGCTGTTTTTT	CASNQGADTGELFF
TRBV7-2	TRBJ2-1	TRBD2	-	TGTGCCAGCAGCGGTAGCGGGGGGGCCGGTTTGCAGTTCTTC	CASSGSGGAGLQFF
TRBV5-1	TRBJ1-2	-	-	TGCGCCAGCAGCTTGGGTGGCAATTCTAACTATGGCTACACCTTC	CASSLGGNSNYGYTF
TRBV28	TRBJ1-5	TRBD1	-	TGTGCCAGCAGTTTATTCAGGGGGAATCAGCCCCAGCATTTT	CASSLFRGNQPQHF
TRBV19	TRBJ1-3	-	few	TGTGCCAGTAGTATAAATGTCAAGCGCTCGGGAAACACCATATATTTT	CASSINVKRSGNTIYF
TRBV11-2	TRBJ1-4	-	few	TGTGCCAGCAGCCTAATAACGGAAAAACTGTTTTTT	CASSLITEKLFF
TRBV6-5	TRBJ1-2	-	-	TGTGCCAGCAGTTACTCGACGGGGGATGGCTACACCTTC	CASSYSTGDGYTF
TRBV3-1/TRBV3-2	TRBJ1-5	-	once	TGTGCCAGCAGTCCCCAGGACAATCAGCCCCAGCATTTT	CASSPQDNQPQHF
TRBV2	TRBJ2-3	TRBD1	-	TGTGCCAGCAGTCCCGGGACAGGGGGTGTAAATACGCAGTATTTT	CASSPGTGGVNTQYF
TRBV27	TRBJ2-2	-	once	TGTGCCAGCAGTTTATCAGCGGGGGAGCTGTTTTTT	CASSLSAGELFF
TRBV7-2	TRBJ2-3	TRBD2	-	TGTGCCAGCAGCTTAGGGACTAGCGGGGGGGCATTTACGCAGTATTTT	CASSLGTSGGAFTQYF
TRBV6-1	TRBJ1-3	TRBD1	once	TGTGCCAGCAGTGTACAGACAGGGGGCGACGGGAACACCATATATTTT	CASSVQTGGDGNTIYF
TRBV6-4	TRBJ1-1	-	-	TGTGCCAGCAGTGAACAGGAGAACACTGAAGCTTTCTTT	CASSEQENTEAFF
TRBV2	TRBJ2-5	TRBD1	-	TGTGCCAGCAGTGAAGCCGGGACAGGGGGCCTGGAGACCCAGTACTTC	CASSEAGTGGLETQYF
TRBV11-2	TRBJ2-5	-	-	TGTGCCAGCAGCTCTAGGGCAGGGTGGGAGACCCAGTACTTC	CASSSRAGWETQYF
TRBV20-1	TRBJ1-3	-	-	TGCAGTGCTAGTCTGGACAGTCCAAAAAACACCATATATTTT	CSASLDSPKNTIYF
TRBV2	TRBJ1-2	-	-	TGTGCCAGCAATAAACCAGGGAACTATGGCTACACCTTC	CASNKPGNYGYTF
TRBV9	TRBJ2-3	TRBD2	-	TGTGCCAGCAGCGCCGGGACTAGCGGGGGGGCTCGGAGCACAGATACGCAGTATTTT	CASSAGTSGGARSTDTQYF
TRBV27	TRBJ1-2	-	-	TGTGCCAGCAGCCCTACCCCGGGTCCAAACTATGGCTACACCTTC	CASSPTPGPNYGYTF
TRBV5-1	TRBJ1-4	-	-	TGCGCCAGCAGCTTTTCCGCGGCAACTAATGAAAAACTGTTTTTT	CASSFSAATNEKLFF
TRBV25-1	TRBJ1-2	TRBD1	-	TGTGCAACAGGGGAGAACTATGGCTACACCTTC	CATGENYGYTF
TRBV28	TRBJ1-4	TRBD1	-	TGTGCCAGCAGTTTAGACAGGGTTGAAAAACTGTTTTTT	CASSLDRVEKLFF
TRBV7-8	TRBJ1-2	-	-	TGTGCCAGCAGCTTAGGCGGGGGTTATGGCTACACCTTC	CASSLGGGYGYTF
TRBV2	TRBJ1-1	-	-	TGTGCCAGCTCCGAAGGGGCTAACATCCTCCGAGCTTTCTTT	CASSEGANILRAFF
TRBV4-2	TRBJ1-2	-	-	TGTGCCAGCAGCCAAGACCAGACAGGACACTATGGCTACACCTTC	CASSQDQTGHYGYTF
TRBV7-2	TRBJ2-4	TRBD1	-	TGTGCCAGCAGCCCTAGTGGGACAGGGGTGGGAAACGGCAAAAACATTCAGTACTTC	CASSPSGTGVGNGKNIQYF
TRBV4-1	TRBJ1-2	TRBD1	-	TGCGCCAGCAGCCAGAACGGACAGGGTTCTGGCTACACCTTC	CASSQNGQGSGYTF
TRBV29-1	TRBJ2-1	-	-	TGCAGCGCCCGGGTGGTCGACAATGAGCAGTTCTTC	CSARVVDNEQFF
TRBV28	TRBJ1-5	TRBD1	-	TGTGCCAGCAGCGGTCCCCCCGGGACAGGCAATCAGCCCCAGCATTTT	CASSGPPGTGNQPQHF